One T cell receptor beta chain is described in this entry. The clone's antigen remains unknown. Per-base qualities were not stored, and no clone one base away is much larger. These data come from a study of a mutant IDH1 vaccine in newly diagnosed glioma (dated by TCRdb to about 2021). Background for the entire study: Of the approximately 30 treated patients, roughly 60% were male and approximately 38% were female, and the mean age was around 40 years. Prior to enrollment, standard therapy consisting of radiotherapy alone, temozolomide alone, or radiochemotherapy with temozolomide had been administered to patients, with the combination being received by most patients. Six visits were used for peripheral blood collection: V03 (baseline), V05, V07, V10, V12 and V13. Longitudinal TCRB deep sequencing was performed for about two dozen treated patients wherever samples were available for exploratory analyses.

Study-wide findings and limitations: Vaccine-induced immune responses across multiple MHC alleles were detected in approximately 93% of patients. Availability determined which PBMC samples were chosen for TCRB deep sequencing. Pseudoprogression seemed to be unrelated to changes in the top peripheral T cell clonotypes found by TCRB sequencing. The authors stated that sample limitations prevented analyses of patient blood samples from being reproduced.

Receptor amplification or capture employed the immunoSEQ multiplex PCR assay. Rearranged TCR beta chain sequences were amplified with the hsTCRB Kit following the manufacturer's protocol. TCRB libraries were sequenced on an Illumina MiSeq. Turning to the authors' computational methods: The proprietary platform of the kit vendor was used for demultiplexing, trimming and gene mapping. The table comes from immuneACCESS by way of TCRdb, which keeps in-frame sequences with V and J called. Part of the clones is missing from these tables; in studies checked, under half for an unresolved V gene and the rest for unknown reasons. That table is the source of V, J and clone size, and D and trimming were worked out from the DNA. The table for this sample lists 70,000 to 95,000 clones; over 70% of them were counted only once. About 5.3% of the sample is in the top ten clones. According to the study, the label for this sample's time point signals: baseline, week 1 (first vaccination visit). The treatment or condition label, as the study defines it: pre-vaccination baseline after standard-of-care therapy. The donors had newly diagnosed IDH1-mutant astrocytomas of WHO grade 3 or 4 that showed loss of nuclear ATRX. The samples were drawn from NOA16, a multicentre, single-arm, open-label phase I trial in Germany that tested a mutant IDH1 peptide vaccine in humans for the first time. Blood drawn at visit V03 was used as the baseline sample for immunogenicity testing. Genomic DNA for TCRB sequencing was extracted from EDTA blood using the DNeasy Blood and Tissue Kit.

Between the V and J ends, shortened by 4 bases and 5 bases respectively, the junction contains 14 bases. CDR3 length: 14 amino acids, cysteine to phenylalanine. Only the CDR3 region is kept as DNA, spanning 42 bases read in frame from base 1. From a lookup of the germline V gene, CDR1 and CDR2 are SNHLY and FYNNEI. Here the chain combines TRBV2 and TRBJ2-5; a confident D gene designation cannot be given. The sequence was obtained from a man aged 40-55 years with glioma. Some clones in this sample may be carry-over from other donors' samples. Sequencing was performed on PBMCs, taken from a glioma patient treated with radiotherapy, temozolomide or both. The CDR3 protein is CASSGYSVGETQYF. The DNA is TGTGCCAGCAGTGGTTACAGCGTCGGGGAGACCCAGTACTTC.